This record covers a single T cell receptor (beta chain). The antigen is not known. The donors formed part of the 120-subject validation cohort, distinct from the roughly 640-subject first cohort. The J segment lost 2 bases and the V segment lost 2 bases, leaving 6 bases of the junction unmatched. The CDR3 sequence is 16 residues long. The V gene's germline CDR1 is LGHNA and CDR2 YSLEER. These data originate in a study of cytomegalovirus exposure and HLA in healthy donors. The overall study: According to later analysis, the same platform produced the 120 validation and several hundred first-cohort repertoires. Study conclusions and caveats: According to a subsequent analysis, TCR clusters from the first cohort were inclined to appear together in the roughly 120 validation repertoires. Altogether, some 170 TCR beta chains were recorded as cytomegalovirus-associated.

Measured with immunoSEQ multiplex PCR; TCRdb has only the in-frame clones, and not every one. The table lists 250,000 to 350,000 clones, 75% to 90% of them singletons. Sequenced sample: PBMCs. This TCR was recovered from a woman in her twenties or thirties in good health and CMV-seropositive. J is TRBJ2-1 and V is TRBV4-3; 7 nucleotides agree with TRBD1. As DNA, the CDR3 is TGCGCCAGCAGCCAAAGGACAGGTACTACCTACAATGAGCAGTTCTTC. Translation gives CASSQRTGTTYNEQFF.